These 27 T cell receptor beta chains originate from one sample sequenced in a study of cytomegalovirus exposure and HLA in healthy donors. PCR employed 60 Vbeta and 13 Jbeta primers. Clones were sequenced by immunoSEQ multiplex PCR, and TCRdb holds only the in-frame ones, with some missing. The table lists roughly 160,000 clones, roughly 85% of them singletons. Sequences were obtained from PBMCs. The receptors originated from a boy aged 2 to 9 in good health and CMV-seronegative.

This clone was seen only a few times. The chain carries TRBV4-2 and TRBJ2-6, with D maybe TRBD2 (7 bases). V lost 8 bases and J lost 0, with 14 bases in between. The length of the CDR3 is 16 residues. The germline CDR1 and CDR2 sequences are LGHNA and YNFKEQ. The CDR3, as DNA: TGTGCCAGCGCTGAGGGGGGGAACTCTGGGGCCAACGTCCTGACTTTC. It yields the protein CASAEGGNSGANVLTF.

The chain has TRBV6-5 and TRBJ2-5; TRBD1 might be the D (6 bases). Per germline, CDR1 MNHEY and CDR2 SVGAGI. Trimming cost V 4 bases and J 5 bases, with 20 bases left between them. CDR3 length: 16 residues. The CDR3 DNA follows: TGTGCCAGCAGTTTAGGGGCCTCACAGGGTAGCGAGACCCAGTACTTC. Translating it yields CASSLGASQGSETQYF.

This chain uses TRBV28 with TRBJ2-1; 13 bases fit TRBD2. This CDR3 is built from 15 residues. The ends lost 5 bases at V and 9 bases at J; junction bases unmatched: 7. Germline-derived CDR1 and CDR2 are MDHEN and SYDVKM. This CDR3 reads CASSPPGLAGSEQFF. CDR3 coding DNA: TGTGCCAGCAGTCCTCCGGGACTAGCGGGATCTGAGCAGTTCTTC.

This clone came up a few times. The CDR3 region is CSERGSQETQYF. The CDR3 bases are TGCAGCGAGCGGGGTTCCCAAGAGACCCAGTACTTC. This rearrangement joins TRBV29-1 to TRBJ2-5, with 7 nucleotides matching TRBD2. CDR1 is SQVTM and CDR2 is ANQGSEA in the germline V gene. CDR3 size: 12 residues. Unmatched junction bases numbered 3, after V lost 7 bases and J lost 1 base.

This clone was observed once. The chain employs TRBV10-3 and TRBJ2-3, with a weak D call TRBD1 (7 bases). Trimming stripped 6 bases from V and 2 bases from J, with 21 bases between. CDR1 and CDR2 from the germline V gene are ENHRY and SYGVKD. The length of the CDR3 is 17 residues. CDR3 sequence reads: CAISRLGPGQNTDTQYF. CDR3 nucleotides: TGTGCCATCAGCCGACTAGGACCGGGACAGAACACAGATACGCAGTATTTT.

This chain joins TRBV6-5 and TRBJ2-3, with D tentatively TRBD2 (6 bases). This CDR3 contains 13 residues. From germline, CDR1 is MNHEY and CDR2 SVGAGI. The ends were cut back, 7 bases at V and 4 bases at J, with 12 bases in the middle. The DNA for the CDR3 is TGTGCCAGCAAAGGGTGGGAGGCAGATACGCAGTATTTT. This encodes CASKGWEADTQYF.

The gene calls are TRBV19 and TRBJ1-5, with D possibly TRBD1 on 5 matching bases. Germline V CDR1 and CDR2: LNHDA, SQIVND (reference sequence). The CDR3 length is 14 residues. With 3 bases removed from V and 7 bases from J, the gap between germline ends came to 13 bases. The CDR3 spells CASSIVREHQPQHF. In nucleotides, the CDR3 is TGTGCCAGTAGTATCGTCAGGGAACACCAGCCCCAGCATTTT.

The gene calls are TRBV9 and TRBJ2-1; D may be TRBD2 (5 bases). Trimming stripped 6 bases from V and 8 bases from J, with 21 bases between. The V gene's germline CDR1 is SGDLS and CDR2 YYNGEE. The CDR3 consists of 15 residues. As DNA, the CDR3 is TGTGCCAGCACAGGCGCCGGGCCGGGGTCCCATGAGCAGTTCTTC. Amino acids: CASTGAGPGSHEQFF.

The DNA for the CDR3 is TGTGCCAGCAGCTTATCAGCGGGAGAGTACAATGAGCAGTTCTTC. This encodes CASSLSAGEYNEQFF. The chain uses TRBV7-3 and TRBJ2-1, with 8 bases matching TRBD2. V gave up 2 bases and J gave up 4 bases; unmatched junction bases: 4. The CDR3 consists of 15 residues. Looked up from germline, CDR1 is SGHTA and CDR2 is FQGTGA.

The CDR3 bases are TGTGCCAGCAAGCACGGAGAGGAGACGGGCACTGAAGCTTTCTTT. It specifies CASKHGEETGTEAFF. The chain combines TRBV5-4 with TRBJ1-1; no clear D gene. Germline CDR1 is SGHNT and CDR2 is YYREEE (reference sequence). CDR3 size: 15 residues. Trimming took off 6 bases at V and 4 bases at J, with 19 bases between the two ends.

This chain links TRBV28 with TRBJ2-1; TRBD2 might be the D (6 bases). The V and J ends lost 2 bases and 3 bases respectively, with 14 bases between them. Germline V CDR1 and CDR2: MDHEN, SYDVKM. The CDR3 loop spans 16 amino acids. CDR3 loop: CASSLRVLAVYNEQFF. The CDR3 coding sequence is TGTGCCAGCAGTTTAAGGGTATTAGCGGTCTACAATGAGCAGTTCTTC.

The chain uses TRBV5-1 and TRBJ1-2, with TRBD1 matching 10 bases. This CDR3 is built from 15 residues. Germline V gives CDR1 SGHRS, CDR2 YFSETQ. The ends lost 3 bases at V and 7 bases at J; junction bases unmatched: 9. The CDR3 coding sequence is TGCGCCAGCAGCTCAGGGACAGGGGCCGGCTTTGGCTACACCTTC. It codes for CASSSGTGAGFGYTF.

The J gene is TRBJ1-6, the V gene TRBV6-5; D is possibly TRBD1 (6 bases). The CDR3 contains 15 residues. Germline CDR1 and CDR2: MNHEY and SVGAGI. Trimming left V 5 bases short and J 6 bases short, with 14 bases between. For the CDR3, the DNA is TGTGCCAGCAGTGGGGGCAGAGGACCTAATTCACCCCTCCACTTT. Protein sequence: CASSGGRGPNSPLHF.

The V gene is TRBV29-1, the J gene TRBJ1-1; 9 bases are a match to TRBD1. CDR3 length: 12 residues. V shed 7 bases and J 0 bases; nucleotides not matched to a gene: 0. CDR1 is SQVTM, CDR2 ANQGSEA, per germline. The DNA for the CDR3 is TGCAGCGGGGACAGGGTGAACACTGAAGCTTTCTTT. It codes for CSGDRVNTEAFF.

This chain connects TRBV7-2 to TRBJ2-3; D unclear. Germline V CDR1 and CDR2: SGHTA, FQGNSA. CDR3 length: 13 residues. The germline V and J ends were trimmed by 4 bases and 3 bases, with 8 bases remaining between them. DNA for the CDR3: TGTGCCAGCAGCTCATCTAGGACAGATACGCAGTATTTT. Residues: CASSSSRTDTQYF. Filled out from reference TRBV7-2 and TRBJ2-3, the complete variable domain reads GAGVSQSPSNKVTEKGKDVELRCDPISGHTALYWYRQSLGQGLEFLIYFQGNSAPDKSGLPSDRFSAERTGGSVSTLTIQRTQQEDSAVYLCASSSSRTDTQYFGPGTRLTVL.

This clone was observed a single time. This chain links TRBV21-1 with TRBJ1-4; TRBD1, as called in the table, went unchecked against the DNA. TRBV21-1 is a recognized pseudogene. The CDR3 runs to 14 residues. DNA for the CDR3: TGTGCCAGCAGCAAACACCCCAATGGCGAAAAACTGTTTTTT. It is translated as CASSKHPNGEKLFF.

This chain links TRBV6-1 with TRBJ2-2; TRBD1 aligns across 9 bases. Germline assignment: CDR1 MNHNS and CDR2 SASEGT. The CDR3 sequence is 14 residues long. Unmatched junction bases numbered 8, after V lost 6 bases and J lost 9 bases. The CDR3 spells CASRPGQGLRELFF. The DNA of the CDR3 is TGTGCCAGCAGGCCGGGACAGGGCCTACGGGAGCTGTTTTTT.

This clone was picked up a small number of times. This chain links TRBV6-1 with TRBJ1-3; a possible D gene is TRBD1 (6 bases). This CDR3 has 15 amino acids. The germline V and J ends were trimmed by 10 bases and 2 bases, with 18 bases remaining between them. The germline gives CDR1 MNHNS, CDR2 SASEGT. The CDR3 loop is CAIGATGLPGNTIYF. The CDR3 coding sequence is TGTGCCATCGGGGCGACAGGTTTGCCTGGAAACACCATATATTTT.

The chain uses TRBV27 and TRBJ2-7; 8 bases are shared with TRBD2. Germline CDR1 reads MNHEY; CDR2 reads SMNVEV (reference sequence). The V gene end was trimmed by 5 bases and the J gene end by 3 bases; junction bases not matched to a gene: 9. The CDR3 runs 15 residues. The DNA of the CDR3 is TGTGCCAGCAGTATCCAACTAGCGGCGGGCTACGAGCAGTACTTC. Translating it yields CASSIQLAAGYEQYF.

This clone occurred once. V gene TRBV28 combines with J gene TRBJ1-2, with 9 nucleotides matching TRBD1. Trimming took 11 bases from V and 0 from J; bases not matched to a gene: 4. CDR3 length: 13 residues. Germline CDR1 is MDHEN and CDR2 is SYDVKM. CDR3 nucleotides: TGTGCCGGGGGGACAGGGTCTAACTATGGCTACACCTTC. Protein sequence: CAGGTGSNYGYTF.

The CDR3 protein is CASSWDRAGTGELFF. The CDR3 DNA sequence: TGTGCCAGCAGTTGGGACAGGGCAGGCACCGGGGAGCTGTTTTTT. This chain joins TRBV27 and TRBJ2-2; 9 bases align to TRBD1. Germline V gives CDR1 MNHEY, CDR2 SMNVEV (reference sequence). Trimming at V came to 4 bases and at J to 4 bases, leaving 4 bases not matched to a gene. The CDR3 spans 15 residues.

The chain employs TRBV7-9 and TRBJ1-2; TRBD1 matches 8 bases. Losses at the gene ends were 7 bases for V and 1 base for J; bases not matched to a gene: 2. The germline gives CDR1 SEHNR, CDR2 FQNEAQ (reference sequence). CDR3 length: 13 amino acids. The CDR3: CASNGQGNYGYTF. Written as DNA, the CDR3 is TGTGCCAGCAATGGACAGGGTAACTATGGCTACACCTTC.

This clone was seen a few times. V usage is TRBV7-2 and J usage is TRBJ2-7; D perhaps matches TRBD2 (5 bases). Trimming cost V 4 bases and J 1 base, with 14 bases left between them. CDR3 length: 15 amino acids. The germline gives CDR1 SGHTA, CDR2 FQGNSA. CDR3 protein: CASSYHESGSYEQYF. Here the CDR3 DNA reads TGTGCCAGCAGCTATCACGAATCGGGGTCCTACGAGCAGTACTTC.

Worth noting for this clone: Germline is not matched at one junction end, which may reflect a read error. The sample has other DNA sequences that encode this CDR3 too. The rearrangement joins TRBV13 to TRBJ2-1; D might be TRBD1 (5 bases). The CDR3 covers 13 residues. In germline, CDR1 is PRHDT, CDR2 FYEKMQ (reference sequence). CDR3 DNA: TGCGCCAGCAGCTTTAGGGGCCACAATGAGCAGTTCTTC. It translates to CASSFRGHNEQFF.

This clone was picked up a small number of times. The chain links TRBV5-5 to TRBJ2-7; weak D call: TRBD2 (5 bases). CDR3 length: 14 amino acids. Germline lookup yields CDR1 SGHKS and CDR2 YYEKEE (reference sequence). The V end lost 1 base, the J end lost 6 bases, and 14 bases lay between the germline ends. The chain's CDR3 is CASSLSAVESEQYF. The CDR3 nucleotides read TGTGCCAGCAGCTTGTCAGCGGTAGAGAGCGAGCAGTACTTC.

This chain connects TRBV9 to TRBJ2-5; TRBD1 agrees at 9 bases. This CDR3 region has 15 residues. V lost 5 bases to trimming and J lost 4 bases; unmatched junction nucleotides: 9. Per the germline V gene, CDR1 is SGDLS and CDR2 is YYNGEE. CDR3 loop: CASRKGQGSGETQYF. In nucleotides, the CDR3 is TGTGCCAGCAGGAAAGGACAGGGGAGTGGAGAGACCCAGTACTTC.

The V and J genes are TRBV4-1 and TRBJ2-5; D is uncertain. Trimming took off 2 bases at V and 5 bases at J, with 9 bases between the two ends. The CDR3 contains 13 residues. CDR1 MGHRA and CDR2 YSYEKL come from the germline V gene. The CDR3 sequence is CASSQFFGETQYF. The CDR3 bases are TGCGCCAGCAGCCAATTTTTCGGGGAGACCCAGTACTTC.